These 10 T cell receptor beta chains share one sample of origin, sequenced in a study of shared clonotypes between healthy human individuals. This table comes from immunoSEQ multiplex PCR, and its TCRdb copy is limited to in-frame clones, with some not included. The repertoire holds approximately 2,000,000 clones, with about nine tenths as singletons. Sequencing input: naive CD4+ T cells from PBMCs. This sample's subset: CD45RA+ positively selected. These receptors were collected from a man between 18 and 35 years old in good health. Some clones in this sample may be carry-over from other donors' samples.

Details on this clone: This specimen includes other DNA sequences encoding the same CDR3. The CDR3 is CASSITGALNQPQHF. The CDR3 region has the DNA TGTGCCAGTAGTATTACAGGGGCCCTTAATCAGCCCCAGCATTTT. The genes are TRBV19 and TRBJ1-5, with 7 bases that match TRBD1. The CDR3 contains 15 residues. Germline V gene lookup returns CDR1 LNHDA and CDR2 SQIVND (reference sequence). V was pared by 3 bases and J by 4 bases, with 6 bases of the junction left unmatched.

This chain joins TRBV6-5 and TRBJ2-7, with TRBD2 matching 11 bases. The CDR3 length is 15 residues. The germline gives CDR1 MNHEY, CDR2 SVGAGI. The junction had 3 bases not matched to a gene; V was cut back by 2 bases and J by 3 bases. The CDR3 nucleotides read TGTGCCAGCAGTTACCGGGGGACTAGCGGCTACGAGCAGTACTTC. It specifies CASSYRGTSGYEQYF.

The gene calls are TRBV2 and TRBJ2-3; the D gene is possibly TRBD1 (5 bases). Deletions cut 5 bases from V and 5 bases from J, with 8 bases between. Looked up from germline, CDR1 is SNHLY and CDR2 is FYNNEI. This CDR3 is 12 amino acids long. For the CDR3, the DNA is TGTGCCAGCAGTAGGACACAAGATACGCAGTATTTT. Protein product: CASSRTQDTQYF.

This rearrangement joins TRBV9 to TRBJ1-2, with 7 bases matching TRBD1. Per the germline V gene, CDR1 is SGDLS and CDR2 is YYNGEE. The CDR3 runs 13 residues. V shed 6 bases, J shed 8 bases, and the junction held 10 bases outside the gene matches. DNA of the CDR3: TGTGCCAGCAATAAGGGGGCGCGGGAAGGCTACACCTTC. Residues: CASNKGAREGYTF.

The V call is TRBV4-1, the J call TRBJ2-1; D is perhaps TRBD2 (5 bases). Germline CDR1 and CDR2: MGHRA and YSYEKL. V lost 4 bases, J lost 2 bases, and 12 bases lay in between. CDR3 length: 15 amino acids. In DNA, the CDR3 is TGCGCCAGCAGCCTGGGCGTCGGGGCCTACAATGAGCAGTTCTTC. Protein product: CASSLGVGAYNEQFF.

CDR3 in amino acids: CASRGTGGFINEKLFF. CDR3 coding DNA: TGTGCCAGCAGGGGGACAGGGGGTTTCATAAATGAAAAACTGTTTTTT. This chain uses TRBV27 with TRBJ1-4, with TRBD1 matching over 11 bases. Germline assignment: CDR1 MNHEY and CDR2 SMNVEV (reference sequence). J lost 5 bases, V lost 6 bases, and 8 bases had no gene match. This CDR3 spans 16 amino acids.

The chain carries TRBV7-3 and TRBJ2-3; tentatively, D is TRBD2 (5 bases). V lost 0 bases and J lost 0, with 10 bases in between. CDR3 size: 16 residues. Per the germline V gene, CDR1 is SGHTA and CDR2 is FQGTGA. The chain's CDR3 is CASSLTASRSTDTQYF. CDR3 nucleotide sequence: TGTGCCAGCAGCTTAACGGCTAGCCGAAGCACAGATACGCAGTATTTT.

The chain recombines TRBV2 with TRBJ1-2; D is uncertain. Looked up from germline, CDR1 is SNHLY and CDR2 is FYNNEI. CDR3 length equals 12 residues. V lost 8 bases and J lost 4, with 11 bases in between. CDR3 nucleotides: TGTGCCAGCCAACTTGGAGGCTATGGCTACACCTTC. As protein: CASQLGGYGYTF.

The chain is built from TRBV7-9 and TRBJ2-3, with TRBD2 matching 13 bases. Trimming removed 5 bases from V and 5 bases from J; junction bases left unmatched: 7. Germline V gene lookup returns CDR1 SEHNR and CDR2 FQNEAQ (reference sequence). There are 16 residues in the CDR3. The CDR3 bases are TGTGCCAGCAGCACTGGACTAGCGGGAGTTGTAGATACGCAGTATTTT. Translated, it gives CASSTGLAGVVDTQYF.

The chain recombines TRBV2 with TRBJ2-6; D remains unclear. Trimming cost V 8 bases and J 1 base, with 15 bases left between them. Germline V lookup: CDR1 SNHLY, CDR2 FYNNEI. There are 16 residues in the CDR3. Written as DNA, the CDR3 is TGTGCCAGCGGGTCCCAGGCTCGATCTGGGGCCAACGTCCTGACTTTC. Translating it yields CASGSQARSGANVLTF.